These 9 T cell receptor beta chains originate from one sample sequenced in a study of cytomegalovirus exposure and HLA in healthy donors. Use of 60 Vbeta and 13 Jbeta primers characterized the PCR. Sequenced by immunoSEQ multiplex PCR; TCRdb stores in-frame clones only, minus some. Of around 86,000 clones listed, approximately 7.7% are singletons. The sequencing input was PBMCs. These TCRs come from a man aged 45-65 years in good health and CMV-seronegative.

This clone was observed a handful of times. The chain couples TRBV7-2 to TRBJ2-1, with 8 nucleotides matching TRBD2. V dropped 2 bases and J dropped 9; count of bases not matched to a gene: 6. Per germline, CDR1 SGHTA and CDR2 FQGNSA. The CDR3 runs 14 residues. CDR3 protein: CASSLQRGRGEQFF. In nucleotides, the CDR3 is TGTGCCAGCAGCTTACAGCGGGGGCGGGGTGAGCAGTTCTTC.

This chain uses TRBV5-8 with TRBJ2-1; D might be TRBD2 (6 bases). V lost 3 bases, J lost 1 base, and 14 bases lay in between. There are 16 residues in the CDR3. Germline V gives CDR1 SGHTS, CDR2 YDEGEE. The CDR3 region has the DNA TGTGCCAGCAGCTCCCGCGGGACGGAGTCCTACAATGAGCAGTTCTTC. Translated: CASSSRGTESYNEQFF.

The gene calls are TRBV18 and TRBJ1-1, with TRBD1 identical over 8 bases. Germline CDR1 reads KGHSH; CDR2 reads LQKENI. V was pared by 6 bases and J by 1 base, with 10 bases of the junction left unmatched. CDR3 size: 16 residues. CDR3 sequence: CASSYRQGRRNTEAFF. The CDR3 DNA follows: TGTGCCAGCTCTTATAGACAGGGGCGACGGAACACTGAAGCTTTCTTT.

The chain links TRBV5-6 to TRBJ1-5, with 10 bases matching TRBD1. With 0 bases clipped from V and 4 bases from J, the junction kept 1 base outside the gene matches. The germline V gene encodes CDR1 SGHDT and CDR2 YYEEEE. The CDR3 has 15 amino acids. The CDR3 loop is CASSLGTGGNQPQHF. CDR3 in DNA: TGTGCCAGCAGCTTGGGGACAGGGGGAAATCAGCCCCAGCATTTT.

This clone turned up a few times. The chain carries TRBV7-9 and TRBJ2-5; D call uncertain. Germline CDR1 reads SEHNR; CDR2 reads FQNEAQ (reference sequence). The V and J ends lost 1 base and 5 bases respectively, with 5 bases between them. This CDR3 has 12 amino acids. CDR3 protein: CASSLGPETQYF. Here the CDR3 DNA reads TGTGCCAGCAGCTTAGGGCCGGAGACCCAGTACTTC.

Worth noting for this clone: The junction departs from germline at one end; a sequencing error may be responsible. The rearrangement uses TRBV27 and TRBJ2-3, with TRBD1 matching over 7 bases. The CDR3 runs 13 residues. The germline V gene encodes CDR1 MNHEY and CDR2 SMNVEV (reference sequence). The CDR3 DNA reads as TGTGCCAGCACCCGAGGGGGCACAGATGCGCAGTATTTT. It translates to CASTRGGTDAQYF.

In its sample, this clone was seen a few times. The V and J genes are TRBV2 and TRBJ1-1; perhaps TRBD1 as D (6 bases). Between the trimmed V and J ends, which lost 11 bases and 1 base, there was a span of 8 bases. The germline gives CDR1 SNHLY, CDR2 FYNNEI. The CDR3 spans 11 residues. The DNA of the CDR3 is TGTGCCGGGACATCGAACACTGAAGCTTTCTTT. It is translated as CAGTSNTEAFF.

This chain joins TRBV28 and TRBJ1-5; 8 bases fit TRBD1. The germline gives CDR1 MDHEN, CDR2 SYDVKM. Germline trimming cut 8 bases from V and 6 bases from J; bases unmatched to any gene: 6. The CDR3 loop spans 13 amino acids. The CDR3 sequence: CASSGGAFQPQHF. Here the CDR3 DNA reads TGTGCCAGCTCAGGGGGCGCGTTTCAGCCCCAGCATTTT.

This clone was seen a few times. The chain employs TRBV6-5 and TRBJ1-2; possible D gene TRBD1, 6 bases. The germline CDR1 and CDR2 sequences are MNHEY and SVGAGI. V was clipped by 6 bases and J by 7 bases, with 15 bases between them. The CDR3 has 13 amino acids. The CDR3 sequence is CASRLNRAVGYTF. DNA for the CDR3: TGTGCCAGCAGATTAAACAGGGCCGTTGGCTACACCTTC.